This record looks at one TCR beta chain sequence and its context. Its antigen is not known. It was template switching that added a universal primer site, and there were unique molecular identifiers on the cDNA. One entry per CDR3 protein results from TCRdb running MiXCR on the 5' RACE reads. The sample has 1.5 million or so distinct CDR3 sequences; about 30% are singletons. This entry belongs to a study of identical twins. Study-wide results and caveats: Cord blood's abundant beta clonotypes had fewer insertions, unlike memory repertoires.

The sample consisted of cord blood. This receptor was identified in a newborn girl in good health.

CDR3 bases: TGTGCTACGCAGTCTCCCAGGGGAGGCTACACCTTC. It is translated as CATQSPRGGYTF. This chain joins TRBV25-1 and TRBJ1-2; a weak D match, TRBD1 (6 bases). From germline, CDR1 is MGHDK and CDR2 SYGVNS. CDR3 length equals 12 residues.